Detailed here is one TCR beta chain. This entry is derived from a study of blood T cell repertoires in COVID-19. Study at large: There were acute and convalescent COVID-19 samples, and they came from the United States, Italy and Spain. T cells, B-cell-depleted T cells, or PBMCs supplied cDNA or gDNA.

Per the germline V gene, CDR1 is SGDLS and CDR2 is YYNGEE. The CDR3 loop spans 19 amino acids. Unmatched junction bases numbered 9, after V lost 0 bases and J lost 3 bases. Original processing notes: Reference gene primers were amplified, and this amplification served to estimate nucleated cell counts. Profiling relied on immunoSEQ multiplex PCR, and the TCRdb table lists in-frame clones only, not all of them. That table furnishes V, J and clone size, whereas the DNA furnished D and trimming. The table lists about 340,000 clones, about 89% of them singletons, with about 6% in the top ten. While infection was still active, Seattle patients were enrolled and then followed longitudinally.

Sequencing input: peripheral blood. The source of this sequence is a woman aged 45-65 years with COVID-19, enrolled during active disease. The chain couples TRBV9 to TRBJ2-1; 13 nucleotides match TRBD2. CDR3 bases: TGTGCCAGCAGCGTAGAGGGGGGAGGACTAGCGGGAGTCTACAATGAGCAGTTCTTC. Protein product: CASSVEGGGLAGVYNEQFF. The entire variable domain, with the rest obtained from reference TRBV9 and TRBJ2-1, is as follows: DSGVTQTPKHLITATGQRVTLRCSPRSGDLSVYWYQQSLDQGLQFLIQYYNGEERAKGNILERFSAQQFPDLHSELNLSSLELGDSALYFCASSVEGGGLAGVYNEQFFGPGTRLTVL.